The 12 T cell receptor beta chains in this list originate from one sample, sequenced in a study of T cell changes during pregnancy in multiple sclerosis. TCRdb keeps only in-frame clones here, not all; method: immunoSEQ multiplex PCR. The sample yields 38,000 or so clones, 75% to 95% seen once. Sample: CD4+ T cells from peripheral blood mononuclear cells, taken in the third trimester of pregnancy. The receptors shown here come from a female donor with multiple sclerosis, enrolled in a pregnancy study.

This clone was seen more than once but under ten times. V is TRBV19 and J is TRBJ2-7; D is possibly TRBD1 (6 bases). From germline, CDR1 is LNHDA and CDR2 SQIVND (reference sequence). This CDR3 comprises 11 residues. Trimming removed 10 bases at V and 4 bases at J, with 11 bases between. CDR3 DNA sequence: TGTGCCACCCGCAGGGGTTACGAGCAGTACTTC. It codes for CATRRGYEQYF.

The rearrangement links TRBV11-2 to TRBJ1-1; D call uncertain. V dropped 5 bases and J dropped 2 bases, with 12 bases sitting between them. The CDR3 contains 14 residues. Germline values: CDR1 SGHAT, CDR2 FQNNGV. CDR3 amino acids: CASSPKAVNTEAFF. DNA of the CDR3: TGTGCCAGCAGCCCGAAGGCGGTAAACACTGAAGCTTTCTTT.

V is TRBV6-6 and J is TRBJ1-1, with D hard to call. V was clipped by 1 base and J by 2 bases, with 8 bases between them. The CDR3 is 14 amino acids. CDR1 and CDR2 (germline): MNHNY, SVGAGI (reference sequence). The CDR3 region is CASSYWGENTEAFF. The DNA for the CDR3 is TGTGCCAGCAGTTACTGGGGAGAAAACACTGAAGCTTTCTTT.

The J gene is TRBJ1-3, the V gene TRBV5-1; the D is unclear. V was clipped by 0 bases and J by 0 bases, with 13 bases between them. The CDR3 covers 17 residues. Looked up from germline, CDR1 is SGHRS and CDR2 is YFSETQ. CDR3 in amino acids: CASSLAEGLHSGNTIYF. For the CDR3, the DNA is TGCGCCAGCAGCTTGGCCGAGGGCCTTCACTCTGGAAACACCATATATTTT.

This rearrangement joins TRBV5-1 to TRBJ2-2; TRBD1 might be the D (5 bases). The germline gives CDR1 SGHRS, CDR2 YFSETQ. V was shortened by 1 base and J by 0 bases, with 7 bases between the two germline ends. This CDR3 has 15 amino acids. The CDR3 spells CASSLRGPNTGELFF. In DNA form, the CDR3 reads TGCGCCAGCAGCTTGAGGGGTCCGAACACCGGGGAGCTGTTTTTT.

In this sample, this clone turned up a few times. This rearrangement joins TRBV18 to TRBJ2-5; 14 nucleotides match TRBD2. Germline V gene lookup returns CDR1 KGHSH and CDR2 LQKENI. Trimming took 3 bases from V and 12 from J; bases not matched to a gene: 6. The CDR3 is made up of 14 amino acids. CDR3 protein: CASSPGLAGDFEYF. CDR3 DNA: TGTGCCAGCTCACCGGGACTAGCGGGAGACTTCGAGTACTTC. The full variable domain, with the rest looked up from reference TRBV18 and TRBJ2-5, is NAGVMQNPRHLVRRRGQEARLRCSPMKGHSHVYWYRQLPEEGLKFMVYLQKENIIDESGMPKERFSAEFPKEGPSILRIQQVVRGDSAAYFCASSPGLAGDFEYFGPGTRLLVL.

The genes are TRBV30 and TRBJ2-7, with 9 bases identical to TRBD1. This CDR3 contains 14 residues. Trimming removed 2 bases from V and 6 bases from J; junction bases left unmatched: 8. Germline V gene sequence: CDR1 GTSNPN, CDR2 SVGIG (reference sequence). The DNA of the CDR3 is TGTGCCTGGAGTAAGGGACAGGGAATAAGCGAGCAGTACTTC. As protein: CAWSKGQGISEQYF.

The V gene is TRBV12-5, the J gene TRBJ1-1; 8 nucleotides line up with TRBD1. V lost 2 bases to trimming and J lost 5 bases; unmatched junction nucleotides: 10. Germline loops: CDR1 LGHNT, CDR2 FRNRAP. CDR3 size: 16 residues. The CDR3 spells CASGLMAGGAGTEAFF. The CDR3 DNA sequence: TGTGCTAGTGGTTTGATGGCAGGGGGCGCAGGGACTGAAGCTTTCTTT.

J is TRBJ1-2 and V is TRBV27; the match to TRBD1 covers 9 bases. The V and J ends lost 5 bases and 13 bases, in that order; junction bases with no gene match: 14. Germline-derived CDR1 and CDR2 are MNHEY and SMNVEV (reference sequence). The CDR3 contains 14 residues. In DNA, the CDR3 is TGTGCCAGCAGTCTGTACCGGGACAGGGCCCCCGGCACCTTC. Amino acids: CASSLYRDRAPGTF.

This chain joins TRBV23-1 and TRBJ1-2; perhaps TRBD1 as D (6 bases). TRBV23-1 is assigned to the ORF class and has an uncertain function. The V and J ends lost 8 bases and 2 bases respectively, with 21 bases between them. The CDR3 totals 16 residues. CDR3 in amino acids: CASGLTWTVANYGYTF. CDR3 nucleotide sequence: TGCGCCAGCGGGCTTACCTGGACAGTCGCCAACTATGGCTACACCTTC.

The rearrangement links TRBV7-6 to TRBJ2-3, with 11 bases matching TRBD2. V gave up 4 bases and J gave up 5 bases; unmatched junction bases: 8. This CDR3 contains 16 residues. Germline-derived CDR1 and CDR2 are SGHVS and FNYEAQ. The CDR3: CASSSQTSGMGDTQYF. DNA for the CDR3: TGTGCCAGCAGCTCGCAGACTAGCGGGATGGGAGATACGCAGTATTTT.

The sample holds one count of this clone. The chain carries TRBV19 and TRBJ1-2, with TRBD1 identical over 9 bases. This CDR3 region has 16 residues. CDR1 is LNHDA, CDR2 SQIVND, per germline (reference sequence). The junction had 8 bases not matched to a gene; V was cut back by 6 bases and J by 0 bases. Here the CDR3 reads CASSLGQGRSNYGYTF. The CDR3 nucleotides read TGTGCCAGTAGCCTCGGACAGGGGCGATCTAACTATGGCTACACCTTC.